This T cell receptor (beta chain) was captured by sequencing in a study of response to subunit inactivated influenza vaccine. The V end lost 6 bases, the J end lost 4 bases, and 11 bases lay between the germline ends. Germline-derived CDR1 and CDR2 are SGHVS and FNYEAQ. This CDR3 is 13 amino acids long. This clonotype was seen ten or more times. A single record per CDR3 protein comes from TCRdb applying MiXCR to the RT-PCR reads. The sample holds under 200,000 distinct CDR3 sequences, 9.5% to 15% seen once. These data are also associated with another study on T cells expressing NK-cell markers. In that study: In generating TCR beta cDNA, 5'RACE template switching with UMIs was used. Sequencing covered eight donors, seven HCMV-seropositive and one seronegative. The CD3+CD56-NKG2C+ fraction of a few donors was likewise dominated by these clonotypes.

Sequencing used CD8+ T cells sorted from PBMCs, obtained roughly 12 days after vaccination. V usage is TRBV7-6 and J usage is TRBJ2-3; D gene unclear. This receptor was taken from a man between 50 and 59 years old who received an inactivated influenza vaccine. CDR3 residues: CASRPEGSDTQYF. In DNA form, the CDR3 reads TGTGCCAGCAGGCCTGAAGGGTCAGATACGCAGTATTTT.